A single sample is the source of the 24 T cell receptor beta chains below, sequenced in a study of blood T cells in healthy people across ages. PCR was performed a second time for about 6 to 12 cycles using a sample-barcoded 5' primer and a J-beta primer mix. TCRdb used MiXCR to reprocess the 5' RACE reads, holding one entry per CDR3 protein. Seen here are around 800,000 distinct CDR3 sequences, less than 70% observed once, and the top ten hold under 50%. The material sequenced was blood. These receptor sequences come from an elderly man in good health.

This clonotype showed up just a few times. This chain links TRBV20-1 with TRBJ2-3; D tentatively reads TRBD1 or TRBD2 (5 bases each). V was pared by 5 bases and J by 4 bases, with 22 bases between. The CDR3 length is 16 residues. Germline V gene sequence: CDR1 DFQATT, CDR2 SNEGSKA (reference sequence). CDR3 in amino acids: CSAPGWGRKEADTQYF. Here the CDR3 DNA reads TGCAGTGCTCCCGGCTGGGGCCGGAAGGAGGCAGATACGCAGTATTTT.

The rearrangement uses TRBV20-1 and TRBJ1-2; D is undetermined. V dropped 2 bases and J dropped 5 bases, with 18 bases sitting between them. CDR3 size: 15 residues. Germline lookup yields CDR1 DFQATT and CDR2 SNEGSKA (reference sequence). The CDR3 region is CSARPSSLASYGYTF. CDR3 DNA: TGCAGTGCTAGACCATCATCCCTGGCCAGTTATGGCTACACCTTC.

Only a few counts were recorded for this clonotype. This rearrangement joins TRBV29-1 to TRBJ2-7, with 7 positions matching TRBD1. The CDR3 has 12 amino acids. The germline CDR1 and CDR2 sequences are SQVTM and ANQGSEA. The CDR3 DNA is TGCACCAACCGGGACAGCTCCTACGAGCAGTACTTC. Residues: CTNRDSSYEQYF.

This sequence joins TRBV5-8 and TRBJ2-5, with D tentatively TRBD2 (6 bases). The J call could be wrong; TRBJ2-7 is a better fit for the DNA end. This CDR3 has 13 amino acids. CDR1 is SGHTS and CDR2 is YDEGEE in the germline V gene. CDR3 residues: CASRGGVAYEQYF. In DNA, the CDR3 is TGTGCCAGCAGGGGGGGTGTGGCCTACGAGCAGTACTTC.

This clonotype has more than one count but fewer than ten. This rearrangement joins TRBV7-8 to TRBJ2-7; D is uncertain. Germline lookup yields CDR1 SGHVS and CDR2 FQNEAQ. Trimming shortened V by 5 bases and J by 0 bases, and 23 bases separated the two germline ends. The length of the CDR3 is 18 residues. This CDR3 reads CASSPLAVGGVRSYEQYF. In DNA form, the CDR3 reads TGTGCCAGCAGCCCCCTGGCCGTGGGTGGAGTTCGCTCCTACGAGCAGTACTTC.

The rearrangement uses TRBV20-1 and TRBJ2-7, with unresolved D. The CDR3 is made up of 12 amino acids. Trimming took 0 bases from V and 4 from J, leaving 7 bases between them. CDR1 is DFQATT and CDR2 is SNEGSKA in the germline V gene (reference sequence). The DNA for the CDR3 is TGCAGTGCTAGAGATTACGGTTACGAGCAGTACTTC. Translated: CSARDYGYEQYF.

The chain couples TRBV11-2 to TRBJ2-1, with 8 bases fitting TRBD1. The V gene end was trimmed by 3 bases and the J gene end by 12 bases; junction bases not matched to a gene: 4. CDR1 SGHAT and CDR2 FQNNGV come from the germline V gene. This CDR3 region has 12 residues. CDR3 amino acids: CASSLTGTGQFF. CDR3 DNA: TGTGCCAGCAGCTTGACCGGGACAGGGCAGTTCTTC.

The chain uses TRBV7-3 and TRBJ2-3, with 7 bases fitting TRBD2. The J segment lost 6 bases and the V segment lost 2 bases, leaving 8 bases of the junction unmatched. CDR1 is SGHTA, CDR2 FQGTGA, per germline. The CDR3 has 15 amino acids. The CDR3 loop is CASSLGGRELDTQYF. Here the CDR3 DNA reads TGTGCCAGCAGCTTAGGCGGGCGGGAGCTTGATACGCAGTATTTT. Variable domain in full (rest from reference TRBV7-3 and TRBJ2-3): GAGVSQTPSNKVTEKGKYVELRCDPISGHTALYWYRQSLGQGPEFLIYFQGTGAADDSGLPNDRFFAVRPEGSVSTLKIQRTERGDSAVYLCASSLGGRELDTQYFGPGTRLTVL.

V and J are TRBV7-6 and TRBJ2-7; 7 bases align to TRBD1. Germline V gives CDR1 SGHVS, CDR2 FNYEAQ. V trimming: 0 bases; J trimming: 3 bases; junction bases outside the gene matches: 5. The CDR3 sequence is 15 residues long. This CDR3 is CASSLAGGAVYEQYF. CDR3 coding DNA: TGTGCCAGCAGCTTAGCAGGGGGCGCAGTCTACGAGCAGTACTTC.

The chain recombines TRBV5-8 with TRBJ2-7; D may be TRBD1 (5 bases). This CDR3 has 15 residues. CDR1 is SGHTS, CDR2 YDEGEE, per germline. The V end was cut by 0 bases, the J end by 7 bases, with 17 bases between. In DNA, the CDR3 is TGTGCCAGCAGCTTGGAAGGGGCCGTGGGGTATGAGCAGTACTTC. It yields the protein CASSLEGAVGYEQYF. The full variable domain, in which reference TRBV5-8 and TRBJ2-7 provide the parts outside the CDR3, is EAGVTQSPTHLIKTRGQQATLRCSPISGHTSVYWYQQALGLGLQFLLWYDEGEERNRGNFPPRFSGRQFPNYSSELNVNALELEDSALYLCASSLEGAVGYEQYFGPGTRLTVT.

V and J are TRBV10-3 and TRBJ2-1, with 11 nucleotides matching TRBD2. Germline V gene lookup returns CDR1 ENHRY and CDR2 SYGVKD. The CDR3 has 18 residues. The ends lost 6 bases at V and 0 bases at J; junction bases unmatched: 10. The CDR3 loop is CAIRGGLAGPSSYNEQFF. The CDR3 DNA reads as TGTGCCATCAGGGGTGGACTAGCGGGCCCGAGCTCCTACAATGAGCAGTTCTTC.

The V call is TRBV25-1, the J call TRBJ1-5; D ambiguous. This CDR3 has 15 residues. V was pared by 5 bases and J by 5 bases, with 16 bases between. Germline CDR1 and CDR2: MGHDK and SYGVNS. Here the CDR3 DNA reads TGTGCCAGCAGTCCGGCAGGCTGGCTTGATCAGCCCCAGCATTTT. Amino acids: CASSPAGWLDQPQHF.

This chain uses TRBV6-5 with TRBJ2-7; tentatively, D is TRBD1 (6 bases). The CDR3 consists of 12 residues. Germline-derived CDR1 and CDR2 are MNHEY and SVGAGI. V was trimmed by 5 bases and J by 3 bases, leaving 8 bases between them. This CDR3 reads CASSRDNYEQYF. The CDR3 DNA sequence: TGTGCCAGCAGTCGGGACAACTACGAGCAGTACTTC.

This clonotype occurred many times. This chain uses TRBV28 with TRBJ2-7; 7 bases are shared with TRBD1. CDR3 length: 13 residues. CDR1 and CDR2 from the germline V gene are MDHEN and SYDVKM. The trim removed 5 bases at V and 3 bases at J, leaving 4 bases unmatched. The CDR3 reads CASSIQGSYEQYF. The CDR3 DNA reads as TGTGCCAGCAGTATACAGGGGAGCTACGAGCAGTACTTC.

This chain uses TRBV7-2 with TRBJ2-1; D may be TRBD2 (6 bases). Germline V CDR1 and CDR2: SGHTA, FQGNSA. Trimming cost V 5 bases and J 0 bases, with 20 bases left between them. The CDR3 loop spans 18 amino acids. This CDR3 reads CASSLFLERAYSYNEQFF. The CDR3 DNA reads TGTGCCAGCAGCCTATTTCTTGAGCGGGCCTACTCCTACAATGAGCAGTTCTTC.

This chain connects TRBV12-3 or TRBV12-4 to TRBJ1-2, with D possibly being TRBD1 (5 bases). V lost 5 bases to trimming and J lost 3 bases, with 16 bases between them. The CDR3 loop spans 15 amino acids. This CDR3 is CASSSHGTGDYGYTF. The CDR3 nucleotides read TGTGCCAGCAGTAGCCACGGGACGGGGGACTATGGCTACACCTTC.

The V gene is TRBV27, the J gene TRBJ2-3; 13 positions agree with TRBD2. The CDR3 consists of 20 residues. Germline V gives CDR1 MNHEY, CDR2 SMNVEV (reference sequence). With 5 bases clipped from V and 6 bases from J, the junction kept 20 bases outside the gene matches. The CDR3 DNA reads TGTGCCAGCAGTCCAGGGAGGGGGATATGGACTAGCGGGAGAGCGGATACGCAGTATTTT. Translation: CASSPGRGIWTSGRADTQYF.

The chain is built from TRBV5-6 and TRBJ2-7, with TRBD2 identical over 9 bases. This CDR3 comprises 17 residues. J gave up 0 bases and V 0 bases, and 7 bases lay outside the gene matches. The germline CDR1 and CDR2 sequences are SGHDT and YYEEEE. The CDR3 DNA sequence: TGTGCCAGCAGCTTGGCCTATCCTAGCGGGATCTCCTACGAGCAGTACTTC. Translation: CASSLAYPSGISYEQYF.

The V call is TRBV12-3 or TRBV12-4, the J call TRBJ2-3; D is possibly TRBD2 (5 bases). The V end was cut by 7 bases, the J end by 4 bases, with 15 bases between. The CDR3 consists of 14 residues. CDR3 bases: TGTGCCAGCACCGGGATAGTGGTAGCAGATACGCAGTATTTT. Translation gives CASTGIVVADTQYF.

This clonotype came up a few times. The chain joins TRBV7-2 to TRBJ1-5, with 8 positions matching TRBD1. Looked up from germline, CDR1 is SGHTA and CDR2 is FQGNSA. The CDR3 extends over 16 amino acids. Trimming cost V 0 bases and J 4 bases; bases outside gene matches: 5. The CDR3, as DNA: TGTGCCAGCAGCTTAGCAGGGACAGGACATAATCAGCCCCAGCATTTT. Translating it yields CASSLAGTGHNQPQHF. The full variable domain, in which reference TRBV7-2 and TRBJ1-5 provide the parts outside the CDR3, is GAGVSQSPSNKVTEKGKDVELRCDPISGHTALYWYRQSLGQGLEFLIYFQGNSAPDKSGLPSDRFSAERTGGSVSTLTIQRTQQEDSAVYLCASSLAGTGHNQPQHFGDGTRLSIL.

A remark on this clonotype: A read error is possible here, since a much larger clone lies one base away. V gene TRBV2 combines with J gene TRBJ2-5, with D perhaps matching TRBD2 (6 bases). This CDR3 spans 15 amino acids. V was shortened by 7 bases and J by 11 bases, with 26 bases between the two germline ends. The germline CDR1 and CDR2 sequences are SNHLY and FYNNEI. This chain's CDR3 is CASTPWAEGYNEQYF. The CDR3 DNA is TGTGCCAGCACCCCTTGGGCGGAGGGGTACAATGAGCAGTACTTC.

The chain recombines TRBV4-1 with TRBJ2-1; 8 bases line up with TRBD2. Germline CDR1 is MGHRA and CDR2 is YSYEKL. This CDR3 is 16 amino acids long. The V and J ends lost 0 bases and 8 bases, in that order; junction bases with no gene match: 9. In DNA, the CDR3 is TGCGCCAGCAGCCAAGATATCCTAGCGGGTTGGGATGAGCAGTTCTTC. Protein product: CASSQDILAGWDEQFF.

The chain combines TRBV11-1 with TRBJ2-5; 10 bases match TRBD1. Matching the DNA end better, TRBJ2-7 makes the J call doubtful. The CDR3 runs 14 residues. Per germline, CDR1 SGHAT and CDR2 FQDESV (reference sequence). CDR3 protein: CASSSPDRGAEQYF. CDR3 bases: TGTGCCAGCAGCTCCCCGGACAGGGGGGCCGAGCAGTACTTC.

The CDR3 is CDTEPPAGTGSYEQYF. The CDR3 DNA sequence: TGTGACACCGAGCCTCCAGCCGGAACAGGGTCCTACGAGCAGTACTTC. This chain uses TRBV6-1 with TRBJ2-7; TRBD1 might be the D (6 bases). The CDR3 has 16 residues. Per the germline V gene, CDR1 is MNHNS and CDR2 is SASEGT.